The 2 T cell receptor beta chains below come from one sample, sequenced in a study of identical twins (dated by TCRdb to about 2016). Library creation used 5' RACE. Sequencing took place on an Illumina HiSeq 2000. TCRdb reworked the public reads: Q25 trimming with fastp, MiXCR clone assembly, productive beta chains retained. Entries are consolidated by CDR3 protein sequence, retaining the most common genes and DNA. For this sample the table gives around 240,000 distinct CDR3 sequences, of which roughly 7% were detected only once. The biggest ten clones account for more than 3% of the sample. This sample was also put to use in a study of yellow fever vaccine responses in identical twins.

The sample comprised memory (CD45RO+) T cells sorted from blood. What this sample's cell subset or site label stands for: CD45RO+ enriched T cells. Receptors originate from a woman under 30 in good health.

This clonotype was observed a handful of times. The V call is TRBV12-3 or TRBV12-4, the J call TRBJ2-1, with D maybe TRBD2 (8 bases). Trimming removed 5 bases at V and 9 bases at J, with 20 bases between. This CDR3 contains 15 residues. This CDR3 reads CASSPGGLGGIEQFF. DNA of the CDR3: TGTGCCAGCAGTCCAGGGGGACTAGGAGGCATTGAGCAGTTCTTC.

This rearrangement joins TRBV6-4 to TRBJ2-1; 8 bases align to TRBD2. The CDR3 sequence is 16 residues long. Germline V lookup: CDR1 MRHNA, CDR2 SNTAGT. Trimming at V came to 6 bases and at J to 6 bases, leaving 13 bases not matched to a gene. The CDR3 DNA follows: TGTGCCAGCAGCCCGGGGACTAGTCAGGTTACCAATGAGCAGTTCTTC. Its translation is CASSPGTSQVTNEQFF.